The rows below give T cell receptor beta chains drawn from one sample of a study of OX40 agonist ivuxolimab in advanced cancers. Generated by immunoSEQ multiplex PCR, the TCRdb table keeps only in-frame clones and is missing some. The top ten clones hold around 0.51% of a sample with approximately 77,000 clones, approximately 80% of them seen once. The material sequenced was CD4+ or CD8+ T cells sorted from blood, taken in a trial of the OX40 agonist ivuxolimab. The receptors derive from an adult with an advanced solid tumor such as melanoma, head and neck, liver or kidney cancer. The CDR3 runs from the conserved cysteine through the conserved F or W. D genes are given only for firm matches. Some rows mark clone size as missing; the rest say once, few, many or name a class of expanded clone.

clone_size: once; v_call: TRBV10-3; j_call: TRBJ1-1; d_call: .; cdr3_aa: CAISVRQEDTEAFF; cdr3_nt: TGTGCCATCAGTGTTAGGCAAGAGGACACTGAAGCTTTCTTT
clone_size: many; v_call: TRBV12-2; j_call: TRBJ2-7; d_call: .; cdr3_aa: CASRFDRGRDSYEQYF; cdr3_nt: TGTGCAAGTCGCTTCGACAGGGGGAGGGACTCCTACGAGCAGTACTTC
clone_size: .; v_call: TRBV2; j_call: TRBJ2-2; d_call: TRBD2; cdr3_aa: CASSLAGGAANTGELFF; cdr3_nt: TGTGCCAGCAGTCTAGCGGGAGGGGCGGCGAACACCGGGGAGCTGTTTTTT
clone_size: .; v_call: TRBV4-1; j_call: TRBJ1-6; d_call: TRBD1; cdr3_aa: CASSQEGTANSPLHF; cdr3_nt: TGCGCCAGCAGCCAAGAGGGGACAGCCAATTCACCCCTCCACTTT
clone_size: .; v_call: TRBV5-1; j_call: TRBJ2-2; d_call: .; cdr3_aa: CASSFKTGTGELFF; cdr3_nt: TGCGCCAGCAGCTTCAAAACAGGAACCGGGGAGCTGTTTTTT
clone_size: .; v_call: TRBV11-3; j_call: TRBJ2-5; d_call: .; cdr3_aa: CASSNQGGETQYF; cdr3_nt: TGTGCCAGCAGCAACCAGGGGGGAGAGACCCAGTACTTC
clone_size: .; v_call: TRBV10-3; j_call: TRBJ1-2; d_call: .; cdr3_aa: CAISESAGLVYGYTF; cdr3_nt: TGTGCCATCAGTGAGTCGGCAGGGTTAGTCTATGGCTACACCTTC
clone_size: .; v_call: TRBV5-1; j_call: TRBJ2-1; d_call: TRBD2; cdr3_aa: CASSFGGAFPNEQFF; cdr3_nt: TGCGCCAGCAGCTTCGGGGGGGCATTCCCCAATGAGCAGTTCTTC
clone_size: .; v_call: TRBV19; j_call: TRBJ1-5; d_call: .; cdr3_aa: CATRKGVGNQPQHF; cdr3_nt: TGTGCCACCCGAAAGGGAGTGGGGAATCAGCCCCAGCATTTT
clone_size: .; v_call: TRBV19; j_call: TRBJ1-2; d_call: TRBD1; cdr3_aa: CASSTRQGMNYGYTF; cdr3_nt: TGTGCCAGTAGTACCCGACAGGGCATGAACTATGGCTACACCTTC
clone_size: .; v_call: TRBV6-1; j_call: TRBJ1-6; d_call: .; cdr3_aa: CASSPGHQTLHF; cdr3_nt: TGTGCCAGCAGTCCGGGACACCAGACCCTCCACTTT
clone_size: .; v_call: TRBV4-3; j_call: TRBJ2-3; d_call: .; cdr3_aa: CASSQGGGDTQYF; cdr3_nt: TGCGCCAGCAGCCAAGGCGGGGGCGATACGCAGTATTTT
clone_size: .; v_call: TRBV7-9; j_call: TRBJ2-1; d_call: TRBD1; cdr3_aa: CASSSDRGPYNEQFF; cdr3_nt: TGTGCCAGCAGCTCGGACAGGGGGCCCTACAATGAGCAGTTCTTC